This T cell receptor (beta chain) was sequenced for a study of CD8 T cell repertoires and HIV-1 epitope variants. Study-level background: Twenty-five autologous and known Gag and Nef epitope variant peptides each stimulated T cells separately. Controls were a CMV, EBV and flu peptide pool, Ebola AY9 negative control, and no-peptide well. IL-2, IL-7 and IL-15 were added on days 3 and 7 of 10-day cultures.

Comment on this clone: Its antigen is unknown.

The data were produced by immunoSEQ multiplex PCR, yet TCRdb's version contains in-frame clones alone and is incomplete. The sample includes several thousand clones, 50% to 75% of them seen just once. Germline values: CDR1 MNHEY, CDR2 SMNVEV (reference sequence). With 6 bases removed from V and 6 bases from J, the gap between germline ends came to 9 bases. The CDR3 extends over 12 amino acids. The sequence derives from a male donor with HIV. What was sequenced was cultured CD8+ T cells derived from PBMCs. V usage is TRBV27 and J usage is TRBJ2-1; D unresolved. As DNA, the CDR3 is TGTGCCAGCAGCCCAGTATCCAATGAGCAGTTCTTC. As protein: CASSPVSNEQFF.